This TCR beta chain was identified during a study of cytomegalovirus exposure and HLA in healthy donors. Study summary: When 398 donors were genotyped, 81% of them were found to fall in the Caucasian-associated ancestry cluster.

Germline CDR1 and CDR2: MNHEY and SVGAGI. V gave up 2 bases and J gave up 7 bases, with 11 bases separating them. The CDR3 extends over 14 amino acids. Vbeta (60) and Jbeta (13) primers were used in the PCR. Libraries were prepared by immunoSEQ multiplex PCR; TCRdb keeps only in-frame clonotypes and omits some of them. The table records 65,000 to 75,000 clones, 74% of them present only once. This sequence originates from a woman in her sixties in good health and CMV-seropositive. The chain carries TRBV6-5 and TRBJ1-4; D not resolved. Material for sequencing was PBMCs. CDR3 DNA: TGTGCCAGCAGTTACGGGCAATGGGTTGAAAAACTGTTTTTT. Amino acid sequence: CASSYGQWVEKLFF.